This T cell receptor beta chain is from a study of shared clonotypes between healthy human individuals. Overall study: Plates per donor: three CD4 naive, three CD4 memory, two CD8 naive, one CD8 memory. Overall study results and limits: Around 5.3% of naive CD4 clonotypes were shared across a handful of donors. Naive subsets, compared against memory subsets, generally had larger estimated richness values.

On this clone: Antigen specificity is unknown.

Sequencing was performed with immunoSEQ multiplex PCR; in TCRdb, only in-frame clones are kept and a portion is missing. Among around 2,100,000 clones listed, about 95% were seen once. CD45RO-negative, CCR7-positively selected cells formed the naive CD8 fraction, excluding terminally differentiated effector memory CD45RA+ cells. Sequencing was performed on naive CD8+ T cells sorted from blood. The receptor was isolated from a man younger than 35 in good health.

DNA for the CDR3: TGTGCCAGCAGTGTACAGCGAGACAATCAGCCCCAGCATTTT. As protein: CASSVQRDNQPQHF. The V and J genes are TRBV2 and TRBJ1-5; no reliable D call. This CDR3 has 14 residues. The V end was cut by 4 bases, the J end by 3 bases, with 10 bases between. Germline V gives CDR1 SNHLY, CDR2 FYNNEI.